Below, one T cell receptor beta chain is given with its context. The data derive from a study of blood T cell repertoires in COVID-19. Study information: Sites in the United States, Italy and Spain provided acute and convalescent COVID-19 samples.

Authors' methods: Reference gene primer amplification in the assay estimated nucleated cell counts. Here immunoSEQ multiplex PCR was the method, and the copy in TCRdb shows in-frame clones only, minus some. The DNA gave D and trimming, while V, J and clone size come from that table. This repertoire shows 250,000 to 350,000 clones, roughly 87% found once; its top ten account for 2% to 2.5%. CDR1 and CDR2 from the germline V gene are SNHLY and FYNNEI. The V and J ends lost 6 bases and 5 bases, in that order; junction bases with no gene match: 11. CDR3 length equals 15 residues. The specimen was peripheral blood. This chain connects TRBV2 to TRBJ1-1, with 8 bases lining up with TRBD1. The source of this sequence is a woman in her 50s who had recovered from COVID-19. CDR3 in DNA: TGTGCCAGCAGGACCGGACAGGGTGTGGGTACTGAAGCTTTCTTT. Its translation is CASRTGQGVGTEAFF.